The 24 T cell receptor beta chains listed next were all sequenced from one sample in a study of T cells in Graves' hyperthyroidism and ophthalmopathy. RNA transcripts gave rise to amplified TCR beta CDR3 regions. Researchers ran a first-round RT-PCR on the TCR CDR3 using the HTBI primer set. TCRdb re-called the multiplex PCR reads with MiXCR, one entry per CDR3 protein. The sample shows hundreds of thousands of distinct CDR3 sequences, roughly 22% of them seen only once. Sequenced: blood. These receptors were taken from a man younger than 45 with Graves' ophthalmopathy.

This clonotype was seen a few times. The gene calls are TRBV15 and TRBJ2-3; 14 bases fit TRBD2. The CDR3 consists of 17 residues. Germline V gene lookup returns CDR1 LNHNV and CDR2 YYDKDF (reference sequence). The V segment lost 0 bases and the J segment 5 bases; nucleotides outside the gene matches: 4. The CDR3 DNA follows: TGTGCCACCAGCAGAGATCTAGGACTAGCGGGAGGAGATACGCAGTATTTT. Its protein is CATSRDLGLAGGDTQYF.

The genes are TRBV11-1 and TRBJ2-5; 10 bases match TRBD1. Trimming took 4 bases from V and 2 from J; bases not matched to a gene: 7. Germline CDR1 and CDR2: SGHAT and FQDESV (reference sequence). The CDR3 is made up of 16 amino acids. The CDR3, as DNA: TGTGCCAGCAGCTCATGGACAGGGGGGAAGCAAGAGACCCAGTACTTC. Residues: CASSSWTGGKQETQYF.

CDR3 bases: TGTGCCAGCAGCTTAAAATCTGGGGATGGGGAGCTGTTTTTT. Translation gives CASSLKSGDGELFF. The genes are TRBV7-3 and TRBJ2-2, with D hard to call. Trimming took off 1 base at V and 8 bases at J, with 11 bases between the two ends. Germline values: CDR1 SGHTA, CDR2 FQGTGA. The CDR3 spans 14 residues.

In this sample, this clonotype turned up a few times. An end of the junction does not agree with germline; a read error may underlie this. Here the CDR3 reads CASGEALRQGAYYGYTF. In DNA, the CDR3 is TGTGCCAGCGGTGAAGCGCTTCGACAGGGGGCCTATTATGGCTACACCTTC. The V gene is TRBV6-1, the J gene TRBJ1-2; 10 positions agree with TRBD1. Germline lookup yields CDR1 MNHNS and CDR2 SASEGT. CDR3 size: 17 residues.

This clonotype was seen at least ten times. The chain couples TRBV28 to TRBJ2-3, with D perhaps matching TRBD2 (6 bases). This CDR3 has 15 amino acids. The V end was cut by 7 bases, the J end by 4 bases, with 18 bases between. Germline values: CDR1 MDHEN, CDR2 SYDVKM. CDR3: CASNPRGGAADTQYF. The CDR3 DNA follows: TGTGCCAGCAACCCCCGGGGAGGAGCAGCAGATACGCAGTATTTT.

This clonotype has more than one count but fewer than ten. The rearrangement links TRBV18 to TRBJ2-5, with D uncertain. V lost 0 bases and J 4 bases, leaving 9 bases between the germline ends. Germline assignment: CDR1 KGHSH and CDR2 LQKENI. The length of the CDR3 is 14 residues. CDR3 sequence reads: CASSPPTNTETQYF. CDR3 in DNA: TGTGCCAGCTCACCACCAACTAATACAGAGACCCAGTACTTC.

CDR3 in amino acids: CLTAGQALGTSYNEQFF. In nucleotides, the CDR3 is TGCCTTACGGCAGGGCAGGCCTTAGGGACCTCCTACAATGAGCAGTTCTTC. The chain employs TRBV29-1 and TRBJ2-1, with D perhaps TRBD1 or TRBD2 (5 bases each). The CDR3 contains 17 residues. Germline V CDR1 and CDR2: SQVTM, ANQGSEA.

This clonotype showed up many times. The chain links TRBV11-2 to TRBJ1-1; D gene ambiguous. Germline V gene lookup returns CDR1 SGHAT and CDR2 FQNNGV. Trimming took off 5 bases at V and 1 base at J, with 8 bases between the two ends. The CDR3 is 13 residues long. The CDR3 loop is CASSPERNTEAFF. CDR3 nucleotides: TGTGCCAGCAGCCCGGAACGGAACACTGAAGCTTTCTTT.

J is TRBJ2-5 and V is TRBV3-1; TRBD2 is a possible D gene (6 bases). Trimming pared 0 bases from V and 5 bases from J, leaving 13 bases between. This CDR3 spans 15 amino acids. Germline-derived CDR1 and CDR2 are LGHDT and YNNKEL (reference sequence). DNA of the CDR3: TGTGCCAGCAGCCAAGATTGGAGGGCCAGGGAGACCCAGTACTTC. Protein product: CASSQDWRARETQYF.

The chain couples TRBV20-1 to TRBJ2-1, with TRBD1 identical over 8 bases. Germline V gene lookup returns CDR1 DFQATT and CDR2 SNEGSKA (reference sequence). The CDR3 is 14 amino acids. The V and J ends lost 1 base and 13 bases, in that order; junction bases with no gene match: 12. CDR3: CSARGVVDRGHQFF. DNA for the CDR3: TGCAGTGCTAGAGGGGTAGTTGACAGGGGACATCAGTTCTTC.

The chain couples TRBV27 to TRBJ1-5; 8 bases line up with TRBD1. This CDR3 has 15 residues. V shed 3 bases, J shed 3 bases, and the junction held 4 bases outside the gene matches. Per the germline V gene, CDR1 is MNHEY and CDR2 is SMNVEV (reference sequence). The CDR3 nucleotides are TGTGCCAGCAGTTTTGGACAGGGCCCCAATCAGCCCCAGCATTTT. It translates to CASSFGQGPNQPQHF.

The rearrangement uses TRBV5-1 and TRBJ1-2; 10 bases fit TRBD1. The CDR3 loop spans 12 amino acids. Looked up from germline, CDR1 is SGHRS and CDR2 is YFSETQ. The V segment lost 7 bases and the J segment 10 bases; nucleotides outside the gene matches: 7. The CDR3 sequence is CASQRTGGDYTF. The CDR3 nucleotides are TGCGCCAGCCAAAGGACAGGGGGTGACTACACCTTC.

The chain recombines TRBV5-1 with TRBJ1-1; 8 bases fit TRBD1. This CDR3 comprises 15 residues. V was pared by 0 bases and J by 2 bases, with 3 bases of the junction left unmatched. CDR1 is SGHRS, CDR2 YFSETQ, per germline. The CDR3 loop reads CASSLEDRVNTEAFF. For the CDR3, the DNA is TGCGCCAGCAGCTTGGAGGACAGGGTTAACACTGAAGCTTTCTTT.

This clonotype has more than one count but fewer than ten. One base away lies a much larger clone, so this may be a sequencing read error. The CDR3 bases are TGCGCCAGCAGCTTGGCCGTGGCCGCCGGGCCTGATACTGAAGCTTTCTTT. Translation: CASSLAVAAGPDTEAFF. The chain has TRBV5-1 and TRBJ1-1; D is unresolved. V lost 0 bases, J lost 5 bases, and 20 bases lay in between. Germline CDR1 reads SGHRS; CDR2 reads YFSETQ. The CDR3 extends over 17 amino acids.

Regarding this clonotype: A much larger clone differs from this one at a single base, so this may be a read error. The rearrangement uses TRBV2 and TRBJ1-6, with TRBD1 matching over 10 bases. Germline CDR1 is SNHLY and CDR2 is FYNNEI. The CDR3 runs to 18 residues. V dropped 7 bases and J dropped 4; count of bases not matched to a gene: 13. CDR3 coding DNA: TGTGCCAGCACCGAAAAGAGACAGGGGGCCGTTTATAATTCACCCCTCCACTTT. It codes for CASTEKRQGAVYNSPLHF.

This clonotype has only a few counts. This chain joins TRBV9 and TRBJ2-1, with unresolved D. The ends were cut back, 4 bases at V and 7 bases at J, with 12 bases in the middle. Germline CDR1 reads SGDLS; CDR2 reads YYNGEE. The CDR3 contains 13 residues. CDR3 loop: CASSPLEWNEQFF. In DNA, the CDR3 is TGTGCCAGCAGCCCCCTGGAGTGGAATGAGCAGTTCTTC.

This clonotype showed up many times. The J gene is TRBJ2-7, the V gene TRBV3-1; D not certain. Germline assignment: CDR1 LGHDT and CDR2 YNNKEL (reference sequence). V was trimmed by 4 bases and J by 2 bases, leaving 12 bases between them. The CDR3 runs 14 residues. The CDR3 here is CASSRLGWAYEQYF. In DNA, the CDR3 is TGTGCCAGCAGCCGCCTGGGGTGGGCCTACGAGCAGTACTTC.

This clonotype has only a few counts. J is TRBJ2-7 and V is TRBV20-1; TRBD1 matches 7 bases. Germline assignment: CDR1 DFQATT and CDR2 SNEGSKA (reference sequence). The CDR3 length is 13 residues. V shed 6 bases and J 7 bases; nucleotides not matched to a gene: 12. CDR3 in amino acids: CSALEDRDREQYF. The CDR3 region has the DNA TGCAGTGCCCTGGAAGACAGGGATCGAGAGCAGTACTTC.

This clonotype was seen repeatedly, ten times or more. The chain is built from TRBV28 and TRBJ2-7; D remains unclear. Trimming stripped 3 bases from V and 2 bases from J, with 11 bases between. The germline CDR1 and CDR2 sequences are MDHEN and SYDVKM. This CDR3 is built from 14 residues. Here the CDR3 reads CASSLSRSTYEQYF. Here the CDR3 DNA reads TGTGCCAGCAGTTTGTCCAGATCAACCTACGAGCAGTACTTC.

This clonotype occurred many times. The chain carries TRBV29-1 and TRBJ2-1; D gene unclear. The CDR3 has 12 residues. Germline CDR1 SQVTM, CDR2 ANQGSEA. Trimming stripped 6 bases from V and 7 bases from J, with 13 bases between. The CDR3 DNA reads TGCAGCGTCCCTACAGCTAGTAATGAGCAGTTCTTC. Amino acid sequence: CSVPTASNEQFF.

The V and J genes are TRBV3-1 and TRBJ2-1; 9 positions match TRBD2. The V and J ends lost 0 bases and 10 bases, in that order; junction bases with no gene match: 10. Germline CDR1 reads LGHDT; CDR2 reads YNNKEL (reference sequence). CDR3 length: 16 amino acids. Here the CDR3 reads CASSQDRSSGRGEQFF. The CDR3, as DNA: TGTGCCAGCAGCCAAGATCGTAGTAGCGGGAGAGGGGAGCAGTTCTTC.

This clonotype was detected ten times or more. This chain connects TRBV12-3 or TRBV12-4 to TRBJ2-1; maybe TRBD2 (6 bases). The V gene lost 5 bases and the J gene lost 1 base, with 12 bases spanning the gap. The CDR3 consists of 15 residues. CDR3 in amino acids: CASSKMGGSYNEQFF. The CDR3 nucleotides are TGTGCCAGCAGTAAGATGGGGGGTTCCTACAATGAGCAGTTCTTC.

This rearrangement joins TRBV4-1 to TRBJ2-1; D tentatively reads TRBD1 or TRBD2 (5 bases each). CDR1 MGHRA and CDR2 YSYEKL come from the germline V gene. This CDR3 contains 15 residues. Trimming took off 5 bases at V and 7 bases at J, with 18 bases between the two ends. This chain's CDR3 is CASSSPGTSLNEQFF. DNA of the CDR3: TGCGCCAGCAGCTCCCCCGGGACCTCGTTGAATGAGCAGTTCTTC.

This clonotype has ten or more counts. The chain employs TRBV27 and TRBJ2-1; 7 bases map to TRBD2. The CDR3 has 15 residues. With V trimmed by 2 bases and J by 2 bases, 3 bases remained unmatched. Germline V gives CDR1 MNHEY, CDR2 SMNVEV (reference sequence). DNA for the CDR3: TGTGCCAGCAGTTTAGGCGGGAGTCCCTACAATGAGCAGTTCTTC. Translation: CASSLGGSPYNEQFF.